One T cell receptor (beta chain) is described in this entry. The target antigen is unknown. The CDR3 has 14 residues. V shed 4 bases and J shed 2 bases, with 12 bases lying between them. Germline CDR1 reads KGHSH; CDR2 reads LQKENI. TCRB transcripts that were expressed got sequenced, as all of the isolated RNA had been reverse transcribed. Method: immunoSEQ multiplex PCR; TCRdb's copy keeps in-frame clones and lacks some. The repertoire holds almost 350,000 clones, roughly 9% seen once, with 1% in the top ten. The data were obtained in a study of beta chain features in type 1 diabetes. Study observations and caveats: TCRB CDR3s from Type 1 diabetes patients were moderately but significantly shorter in all four CD4+ subsets. Relative to healthy donors, patients appeared to have naive, central memory and Treg TCRB repertoires that were more similar. Type 1 diabetes patients had fewer VDJ junction insertions and more deletions. The cDNA sequencing approach could over-represent high-TCR-expressing cells.

Sorting based on CD45RO/CCR7/CD25/CD127/CD95/CD27 separated CD4+ naive, central memory, regulatory and stem cell-like memory cells. The chain combines TRBV18 with TRBJ2-7; no clear D. Source material: central memory CD4+ T cells from blood. The TCR sequence derives from a young man with type 1 diabetes. The CDR3, as DNA: TGTGCCAGCTCACAGCTTCAGAGTACCTACGAGCAGTACTTC. Amino acids: CASSQLQSTYEQYF.